These 31 T cell receptor beta chains were all obtained from the same sample, sequenced in a study of shared clonotypes between healthy human individuals. Here immunoSEQ multiplex PCR was the method, and the copy in TCRdb shows in-frame clones only, minus some. The sample holds over a million clones, about 84% seen once. What was sequenced was memory CD4+ T cells from PBMCs. Regarding subset: CD45RA-negative fraction. These receptors were collected from a man between 18 and 29 years old in good health. Some clones in this sample may be carry-over from other donors' samples.

This chain uses TRBV18 with TRBJ2-2; the D is unclear. Germline V lookup: CDR1 KGHSH, CDR2 LQKENI. This CDR3 contains 16 residues. The germline V and J ends were trimmed by 1 base and 4 bases, with 13 bases remaining between them. CDR3 sequence (DNA): TGTGCCAGCTCACCACAGGACCCCCGGGTCACCGGGGAGCTGTTTTTT. This gives the protein CASSPQDPRVTGELFF.

The chain employs TRBV6-1 and TRBJ2-7; 9 bases fit TRBD2. CDR1 and CDR2 from the germline V gene are MNHNS and SASEGT. Unmatched junction bases numbered 4, after V lost 4 bases and J lost 3 bases. The CDR3 is made up of 14 amino acids. Here the CDR3 reads CASSVFSGGYEQYF. CDR3 in DNA: TGTGCCAGCAGTGTTTTTAGCGGGGGCTACGAGCAGTACTTC.

The J gene is TRBJ2-1, the V gene TRBV25-1; 7 nucleotides agree with TRBD1. V was pared by 4 bases and J by 6 bases, with 12 bases of the junction left unmatched. The CDR3 has 16 amino acids. Looked up from germline, CDR1 is MGHDK and CDR2 is SYGVNS. The CDR3 DNA reads as TGTGCCAGCAGTGCCCTTGGGCAGGGGGAAGGCAATGAGCAGTTCTTC. This codes for CASSALGQGEGNEQFF.

This clone has more than one count but fewer than ten. V gene TRBV5-1 combines with J gene TRBJ2-2; D is perhaps TRBD2 (6 bases). Germline values: CDR1 SGHRS, CDR2 YFSETQ. The ends were cut back, 4 bases at V and 0 bases at J, with 13 bases in the middle. The CDR3 length is 16 residues. CDR3 sequence: CASSTESGANTGELFF. The CDR3 bases are TGCGCCAGCAGCACCGAGTCGGGAGCGAACACCGGGGAGCTGTTTTTT.

The chain is built from TRBV28 and TRBJ1-5, with 10 nucleotides matching TRBD1. CDR3 size: 15 residues. V was pared by 5 bases and J by 7 bases, with 8 bases of the junction left unmatched. The germline V gene has CDR1 MDHEN and CDR2 SYDVKM. In nucleotides, the CDR3 is TGTGCCAGCAGTCCCGGGACAGGGGTCGGGCAGCCCCAGCATTTT. Its translation: CASSPGTGVGQPQHF.

V usage is TRBV5-3 and J usage is TRBJ2-7; D gene unclear. TRBV5-3 is identified as an open reading frame with a role that is uncertain. Deletions cut 1 base from V and 2 bases from J, with 13 bases between. There are 15 residues in the CDR3. CDR3 residues: CARSLFIGGTYEQYF. The CDR3 nucleotides are TGTGCCAGAAGCTTGTTTATTGGCGGTACCTACGAGCAGTACTTC.

V gene TRBV10-2 combines with J gene TRBJ2-7, with TRBD2 as a possible D gene (6 bases). CDR1 is WSHSY, CDR2 SAAADI, per germline. Trimming left V 8 bases short and J 5 bases short, with 13 bases between. This CDR3 has 12 residues. CDR3: CASSGGRDEQYF. The CDR3 nucleotides read TGCGCCAGCTCCGGGGGAAGGGACGAGCAGTACTTC.

This clone was observed once. This chain uses TRBV11-1 with TRBJ2-2; the match to TRBD1 covers 7 bases. J lost 4 bases, V lost 4 bases, and 9 bases had no gene match. Germline values: CDR1 SGHAT, CDR2 FQDESV (reference sequence). The CDR3 is 16 residues long. The CDR3 DNA follows: TGTGCCAGCAGCTCCGGCAGGGGGACGGGCACCGGGGAGCTGTTTTTT. This encodes CASSSGRGTGTGELFF.

CDR3: CASDSSGRNTDTQYF. The DNA for the CDR3 is TGCGCCAGCGACTCGAGCGGGAGAAACACAGATACGCAGTATTTT. V usage is TRBV5-1 and J usage is TRBJ2-3, with TRBD2 matching over 8 bases. The V gene's germline CDR1 is SGHRS and CDR2 YFSETQ. The trim removed 7 bases at V and 2 bases at J, leaving 9 bases unmatched. The length of the CDR3 is 15 residues.

This clone was seen a few times. This chain connects TRBV20-1 to TRBJ1-2; TRBD1 might be the D (5 bases). The germline CDR1 and CDR2 sequences are DFQATT and SNEGSKA (reference sequence). The CDR3 loop spans 11 amino acids. V lost 0 bases to trimming and J lost 10 bases, with 9 bases between them. In DNA form, the CDR3 reads TGCAGTGCTAGAGATAGGGGTGACTACACCTTC. Translating gives CSARDRGDYTF.

The DNA of the CDR3 is TGCGCCAGCAGCCAAGCTAGCGGGATCTTGGCAGATACGCAGTATTTT. It is translated as CASSQASGILADTQYF. This rearrangement joins TRBV4-1 to TRBJ2-3, with 9 bases lining up with TRBD2. CDR3 length equals 16 residues. Looked up from germline, CDR1 is MGHRA and CDR2 is YSYEKL. V was pared by 1 base and J by 4 bases, with 6 bases of the junction left unmatched.

V gene TRBV2 combines with J gene TRBJ2-6; the match to TRBD1 covers 9 bases. Germline lookup yields CDR1 SNHLY and CDR2 FYNNEI. With 7 bases clipped from V and 2 bases from J, the junction kept 6 bases outside the gene matches. This CDR3 contains 16 residues. The chain's CDR3 is CASNRDRVPGANVLTF. The CDR3 nucleotides are TGTGCCAGCAATCGGGACAGGGTACCTGGGGCCAACGTCCTGACTTTC. The whole variable domain, filled in from reference TRBV2 and TRBJ2-6, reads EPEVTQTPSHQVTQMGQEVILRCVPISNHLYFYWYRQILGQKVEFLVSFYNNEISEKSEIFDDQFSVERPDGSNFTLKIRSTKLEDSAMYFCASNRDRVPGANVLTFGAGSRLTVL.

This clone occurred once. This chain joins TRBV27 and TRBJ2-5; 10 bases are shared with TRBD2. The CDR3 has 17 residues. CDR1 is MNHEY and CDR2 is SMNVEV in the germline V gene (reference sequence). V gave up 0 bases and J gave up 1 base; unmatched junction bases: 5. The CDR3 sequence: CASSLSRTSGTQETQYF. The CDR3 DNA reads as TGTGCCAGCAGTTTATCCCGGACTAGCGGAACCCAAGAGACCCAGTACTTC.

This chain uses TRBV29-1 with TRBJ2-1; 11 nucleotides align to TRBD2. Germline V gene lookup returns CDR1 SQVTM and CDR2 ANQGSEA. This CDR3 has 16 amino acids. V lost 2 bases and J lost 2; bases outside the gene matches: 5. This CDR3 reads CSVEWGLADTYNEQFF. The CDR3 nucleotides are TGCAGCGTTGAATGGGGACTAGCGGACACCTACAATGAGCAGTTCTTC.

The rearrangement joins TRBV9 to TRBJ1-5; D unresolved. CDR1 is SGDLS and CDR2 is YYNGEE in the germline V gene. Trimming removed 0 bases at V and 7 bases at J, with 11 bases between. There are 14 residues in the CDR3. The CDR3 DNA reads TGTGCCAGCAGCGTAGATCCCCTTAAACAGCCCCAGCATTTT. This encodes CASSVDPLKQPQHF.

This clone was detected a few times. The chain links TRBV6-6 to TRBJ1-2; TRBD1 matches at 9 bases. This CDR3 has 15 residues. Per germline, CDR1 MNHNY and CDR2 SVGAGI (reference sequence). Trimming at V came to 5 bases and at J to 8 bases, leaving 12 bases not matched to a gene. This chain's CDR3 is CASSTRDRVVKGYTF. The CDR3 coding sequence is TGTGCCAGCAGTACCCGGGACAGGGTTGTGAAGGGCTACACCTTC.

The chain is built from TRBV7-3 and TRBJ2-1, with D perhaps matching TRBD1 (7 bases). The CDR3 extends over 14 amino acids. V gave up 4 bases and J gave up 9 bases, with 16 bases separating them. Germline values: CDR1 SGHTA, CDR2 FQGTGA. CDR3 in DNA: TGTGCCAGCAGCTCAGGAGGGGGCTCGAGTGAGCAGTTCTTC. This sequence encodes CASSSGGGSSEQFF.

This sequence joins TRBV15 and TRBJ2-4; no reliable D call. This CDR3 region has 11 residues. Trimming took off 1 base at V and 13 bases at J, with 8 bases between the two ends. From germline, CDR1 is LNHNV and CDR2 YYDKDF (reference sequence). Here the CDR3 DNA reads TGTGCCACCAGCAGAGCGGCAGTACAGTACTTC. Its translation: CATSRAAVQYF.

This clone was detected only a few times. The V call is TRBV7-2, the J call TRBJ2-3; D may be TRBD2 (6 bases). The germline V gene has CDR1 SGHTA and CDR2 FQGNSA. Trimming shortened V by 5 bases and J by 1 base, and 10 bases separated the two germline ends. The CDR3 loop spans 14 amino acids. This chain's CDR3 is CASSPGTRTDTQYF. CDR3 nucleotides: TGTGCCAGCAGCCCTGGGACTCGCACAGATACGCAGTATTTT.

The rearrangement uses TRBV2 and TRBJ1-5; perhaps TRBD1 as D (5 bases). Deletions cut 0 bases from V and 2 bases from J, with 14 bases between. The CDR3 covers 17 residues. Germline CDR1 SNHLY, CDR2 FYNNEI. The CDR3 nucleotides read TGTGCCAGCAGTGAAGCTGGGGGGATCTCGGGCAATCAGCCCCAGCATTTT. Its translation: CASSEAGGISGNQPQHF.

As regards this clone: Sequence at one end of the junction differs from germline and may be a read error. The CDR3 DNA sequence: TGTGCCAGCAGCTCCGGACGCCGAGAACCTTCCTTC. Protein: CASSSGRREPSF. J is TRBJ1-2 and V is TRBV5-6; D remains unclear. The germline gives CDR1 SGHDT, CDR2 YYEEEE. The CDR3 loop spans 12 amino acids.

This chain uses TRBV4-3 with TRBJ1-2; the D is unclear. The V gene's germline CDR1 is LGHNA and CDR2 YSLEER. The CDR3 is made up of 13 amino acids. V gave up 0 bases and J gave up 4 bases, with 6 bases separating them. CDR3 region: CASSQEEGYGYTF. Here the CDR3 DNA reads TGCGCCAGCAGCCAAGAGGAGGGCTATGGCTACACCTTC.

This chain joins TRBV5-8 and TRBJ2-7; 7 nucleotides align to TRBD1. Germline CDR1 SGHTS, CDR2 YDEGEE. The CDR3 totals 14 residues. The V gene end was trimmed by 5 bases and the J gene end by 5 bases; junction bases not matched to a gene: 10. CDR3 DNA sequence: TGTGCCAGCAGGCAGCAGGGGGATACGAACGAGCAGTACTTC. This sequence encodes CASRQQGDTNEQYF.

The chain links TRBV18 to TRBJ2-7; 9 positions match TRBD1. The CDR3 sequence is 14 residues long. Trimming cost V 4 bases and J 4 bases; bases outside gene matches: 5. Germline V gene sequence: CDR1 KGHSH, CDR2 LQKENI. The chain's CDR3 is CASSRGTGSYEQYF. CDR3 in DNA: TGTGCCAGCTCACGGGGGACAGGGAGTTACGAGCAGTACTTC.

The CDR3 DNA reads TGTGCCAGTAGTGGGGACAGGATGCTCTCTGGAAACACCATATATTTT. Translation gives CASSGDRMLSGNTIYF. This rearrangement joins TRBV19 to TRBJ1-3, with 8 bases matching TRBD1. Germline V CDR1 and CDR2: LNHDA, SQIVND (reference sequence). The CDR3 has 16 amino acids. The V segment lost 5 bases and the J segment 0 bases; nucleotides outside the gene matches: 6.

This sequence joins TRBV2 and TRBJ1-4; D unresolved. The V gene's germline CDR1 is SNHLY and CDR2 FYNNEI. V shed 0 bases and J shed 5 bases, with 4 bases lying between them. CDR3 size: 13 residues. The CDR3 DNA reads TGTGCCAGCAGTGAAGCTCGGAATGAAAAACTGTTTTTT. Translating gives CASSEARNEKLFF.

V is TRBV28 and J is TRBJ1-4; possible D gene TRBD1, 6 bases. CDR3 length: 15 amino acids. Trimming stripped 8 bases from V and 7 bases from J, with 20 bases between. In germline, CDR1 is MDHEN, CDR2 SYDVKM. CDR3 sequence: CASYRPGARGEKLFF. The CDR3 DNA is TGTGCCAGCTACCGGCCAGGGGCGCGTGGTGAAAAACTGTTTTTT.

The chain is built from TRBV27 and TRBJ1-3; no clear D gene. This CDR3 comprises 13 residues. V lost 7 bases to trimming and J lost 2 bases, with 9 bases between them. Looked up from germline, CDR1 is MNHEY and CDR2 is SMNVEV (reference sequence). The CDR3 sequence: CASKPGPGNTIYF. CDR3 DNA sequence: TGTGCCAGCAAACCGGGTCCTGGAAACACCATATATTTT.

V is TRBV14 and J is TRBJ2-5; no reliable D call. Germline V gives CDR1 SGHDN, CDR2 FVKESK. The CDR3 totals 14 residues. The V and J ends lost 1 base and 0 bases respectively, with 6 bases between them. CDR3 in amino acids: CASSQVQYQETQYF. CDR3 nucleotide sequence: TGTGCCAGCAGCCAAGTGCAGTACCAAGAGACCCAGTACTTC. Complete variable domain (other parts from reference TRBV14 and TRBJ2-5): EAGVTQFPSHSVIEKGQTVTLRCDPISGHDNLYWYRRVMGKEIKFLLHFVKESKQDESGMPNNRFLAERTGGTYSTLKVQPAELEDSGVYFCASSQVQYQETQYFGPGTRLLVL.

V usage is TRBV4-2 and J usage is TRBJ2-7; the match to TRBD2 covers 13 bases. The CDR3 covers 18 residues. Germline-derived CDR1 and CDR2 are LGHNA and YNFKEQ. Trimming took 3 bases from V and 2 from J; bases not matched to a gene: 10. For the CDR3, the DNA is TGTGCCAGCAGCCACCTTTCAGGGACTAGCGGGGAAGCCTACGAGCAGTACTTC. The encoded protein is CASSHLSGTSGEAYEQYF.

V is TRBV7-2 and J is TRBJ2-1; D is possibly TRBD2 (6 bases). CDR3 length: 16 residues. Germline V lookup: CDR1 SGHTA, CDR2 FQGNSA. Trimming left V 0 bases short and J 7 bases short, with 16 bases between. The DNA of the CDR3 is TGTGCCAGCAGCTTAGCCGGGACCAGGAGGGTGAATGAGCAGTTCTTC. It specifies CASSLAGTRRVNEQFF.